This passage covers 14 T cell receptor beta chains from one sample sequenced in a study of human versus mouse CDR3 diversity and MHC coevolution. Produced via immunoSEQ multiplex PCR; TCRdb's table is partial and in-frame only. The sample lists tens of thousands of clones; 80% to 95% were seen once. Sequencing was performed on naive CD4+ T cells from blood. Subset given: CD45RO-negative CD62L-positive naive CD4 T cells. The receptors stem from a person between 25 and 70 years old in good health.

The rearrangement links TRBV7-6 to TRBJ1-4, with a tentative D call TRBD1 (6 bases). The CDR3 has 13 amino acids. V lost 5 bases to trimming and J lost 7 bases, with 11 bases between them. CDR1 and CDR2 from the germline V gene are SGHVS and FNYEAQ. CDR3: CASSARGGEKLFF. The CDR3 DNA reads as TGTGCCAGCAGCGCCAGGGGCGGTGAAAAACTGTTTTTT.

The chain joins TRBV5-1 to TRBJ1-1, with a possible D match to TRBD1 (6 bases). V was clipped by 5 bases and J by 2 bases, with 10 bases between them. The CDR3 totals 13 residues. Germline values: CDR1 SGHRS, CDR2 YFSETQ. CDR3 DNA: TGCGCCAGCAGTTACAGGGATAACACTGAAGCTTTCTTT. The encoded protein is CASSYRDNTEAFF.

This clone was seen only a few times. The chain combines TRBV7-9 with TRBJ1-4; 10 nucleotides align to TRBD1. The CDR3 is 14 residues long. The germline V gene encodes CDR1 SEHNR and CDR2 FQNEAQ (reference sequence). After removal of 5 bases from V and 8 bases from J, the junction contained 5 bases not matched to a gene. The chain's CDR3 is CASSRQGAGEKLFF. In DNA form, the CDR3 reads TGTGCCAGCAGCCGACAGGGGGCGGGAGAAAAACTGTTTTTT.

V and J are TRBV7-2 and TRBJ1-3; the D gene is possibly TRBD1 (5 bases). Trimming cost V 3 bases and J 3 bases, with 9 bases left between them. CDR1 is SGHTA, CDR2 FQGNSA, per germline. The CDR3 totals 14 residues. CDR3 nucleotides: TGTGCCAGCAGCTTTGGAGGGGATGGAAACACCATATATTTT. Translation gives CASSFGGDGNTIYF.

The sample holds one count of this clone. This chain connects TRBV5-4 to TRBJ2-3; 7 nucleotides match TRBD2. Germline trimming cut 1 base from V and 0 bases from J; bases unmatched to any gene: 8. CDR1 is SGHNT, CDR2 YYREEE, per germline (reference sequence). This CDR3 contains 17 residues. CDR3 sequence: CASSLFRGDASTDTQYF. CDR3 DNA: TGTGCCAGCAGCTTGTTTCGGGGGGATGCGAGCACAGATACGCAGTATTTT. Combining the CDR3 with reference TRBV5-4 and TRBJ2-3 gives the whole variable domain ETGVTQSPTHLIKTRGQQVTLRCSSQSGHNTVSWYQQALGQGPQFIFQYYREEENGRGNFPPRFSGLQFPNYSSELNVNALELDDSALYLCASSLFRGDASTDTQYFGPGTRLTVL.

This chain uses TRBV7-9 with TRBJ2-2; D is unresolved. V lost 4 bases to trimming and J lost 2 bases, with 8 bases between them. The CDR3 length is 14 residues. Per the germline V gene, CDR1 is SEHNR and CDR2 is FQNEAQ (reference sequence). The CDR3 DNA is TGTGCCAGCAGCTCCCCGAGAAACACCGGGGAGCTGTTTTTT. Its translation is CASSSPRNTGELFF.

The chain uses TRBV6-6 and TRBJ1-1, with D hard to call. Germline V gene sequence: CDR1 MNHNY, CDR2 SVGAGI (reference sequence). CDR3 length equals 15 residues. V gave up 0 bases and J gave up 4 bases, with 12 bases separating them. The CDR3: CASSYSATAVTEAFF. The CDR3 DNA reads TGTGCCAGCAGTTACTCTGCCACAGCCGTCACTGAAGCTTTCTTT.

This clone was found a few times. Its ends do not fully match the called genes, so a read error is possible. The gene calls are TRBV7-9 and TRBJ1-3; 8 nucleotides agree with TRBD1. Per germline, CDR1 SEHNR and CDR2 FQNEAQ (reference sequence). CDR3 length equals 15 residues. The CDR3 DNA is TGTGCCAGCACCCGACAGGGGCGCATTGGAGACACCATATATTTT. Residues: CASTRQGRIGDTIYF. The whole variable domain, filled in from reference TRBV7-9 and TRBJ1-3, reads DTGVSQNPRHKITKRGQNVTFRCDPISEHNRLYWYRQTLGQGPEFLTYFQNEAQLEKSRLLSDRFSAERPKGSFSTLEIQRTEQGDSAMYLCASTRQGRIGDTIYFGEGSWLTVV.

The J gene is TRBJ1-1, the V gene TRBV7-8; D gene ambiguous. Germline V gives CDR1 SGHVS, CDR2 FQNEAQ. Trimming removed 4 bases from V and 9 bases from J, with 9 bases in between. The CDR3 totals 11 residues. In DNA form, the CDR3 reads TGTGCCAGCAGCTCAAGCGGCAAAGCTTTCTTT. It specifies CASSSSGKAFF.

This chain joins TRBV27 and TRBJ1-2; 7 nucleotides agree with TRBD1. The germline gives CDR1 MNHEY, CDR2 SMNVEV (reference sequence). The CDR3 totals 14 residues. Unmatched junction bases numbered 4, after V lost 5 bases and J lost 1 base. The CDR3 region is CASSTRQGNYGYTF. In nucleotides, the CDR3 is TGTGCCAGCAGTACAAGACAGGGTAACTATGGCTACACCTTC.

Turning to this clone: Distinct nucleotide sequences in the sample also encode this CDR3. J is TRBJ1-4 and V is TRBV30; 9 nucleotides agree with TRBD1. Germline V gene data show CDR1 as GTSNPN and CDR2 as SVGIG (reference sequence). The V segment lost 5 bases and the J segment 5 bases; nucleotides outside the gene matches: 3. The CDR3 loop spans 13 amino acids. The CDR3 nucleotides are TGTGCCTGGGGAGGGACAGGGAATGAAAAACTGTTTTTT. Translation gives CAWGGTGNEKLFF.

The chain employs TRBV18 and TRBJ1-1; D call uncertain. Germline CDR1 KGHSH, CDR2 LQKENI. V dropped 0 bases and J dropped 5 bases, with 10 bases sitting between them. CDR3 length: 14 residues. DNA of the CDR3: TGTGCCAGCTCACCACCGGCAGGAACGACTGAAGCTTTCTTT. Translated, it gives CASSPPAGTTEAFF.

The chain combines TRBV2 with TRBJ2-5, with 7 bases that match TRBD1. V was pared by 1 base and J by 5 bases, with 7 bases of the junction left unmatched. The germline V gene has CDR1 SNHLY and CDR2 FYNNEI. The CDR3 length is 15 residues. CDR3 residues: CASSEDHRGRETQYF. As DNA, the CDR3 is TGTGCCAGCAGTGAAGACCACAGGGGTCGGGAGACCCAGTACTTC. The full variable domain, rest sourced from reference TRBV2 and TRBJ2-5, is EPEVTQTPSHQVTQMGQEVILRCVPISNHLYFYWYRQILGQKVEFLVSFYNNEISEKSEIFDDQFSVERPDGSNFTLKIRSTKLEDSAMYFCASSEDHRGRETQYFGPGTRLLVL.

This chain links TRBV6-5 with TRBJ1-2, with 7 bases lining up with TRBD1. The J segment lost 3 bases and the V segment lost 11 bases, leaving 9 bases of the junction unmatched. Germline-derived CDR1 and CDR2 are MNHEY and SVGAGI. The CDR3 has 13 residues. CDR3 nucleotide sequence: TGTGCCGGAGCAGTTACAGGGGACTATGGCTACACCTTC. Translating gives CAGAVTGDYGYTF.